This TCR beta chain emerged from a study of blood T cells in healthy people across ages. The sample, around 9.9 milliliters of peripheral blood, was drawn from each donor. Deletions cut 1 base from V and 6 bases from J, with 13 bases between. The germline gives CDR1 SEHNR, CDR2 FQNEAQ (reference sequence). The CDR3 runs 15 residues. For the second PCR, which ran for 7 to 11 cycles, a sample-barcoded 5' primer and a J-beta primer mix were used. In TCRdb, the 5' RACE reads were re-called with MiXCR into one record per CDR3 protein. The sample holds roughly 1,500,000 distinct CDR3 sequences; roughly 32% are singletons and the top ten take approximately 10%.

The chain uses TRBV7-9 and TRBJ2-4, with D uncertain. The TCR originated in a woman aged 25-40 years in good health. The sequenced material came from blood. CDR3 sequence reads: CASSLEAAGSNIQYF. The CDR3 coding sequence is TGTGCCAGCAGCTTAGAAGCAGCAGGTTCAAACATTCAGTACTTC.